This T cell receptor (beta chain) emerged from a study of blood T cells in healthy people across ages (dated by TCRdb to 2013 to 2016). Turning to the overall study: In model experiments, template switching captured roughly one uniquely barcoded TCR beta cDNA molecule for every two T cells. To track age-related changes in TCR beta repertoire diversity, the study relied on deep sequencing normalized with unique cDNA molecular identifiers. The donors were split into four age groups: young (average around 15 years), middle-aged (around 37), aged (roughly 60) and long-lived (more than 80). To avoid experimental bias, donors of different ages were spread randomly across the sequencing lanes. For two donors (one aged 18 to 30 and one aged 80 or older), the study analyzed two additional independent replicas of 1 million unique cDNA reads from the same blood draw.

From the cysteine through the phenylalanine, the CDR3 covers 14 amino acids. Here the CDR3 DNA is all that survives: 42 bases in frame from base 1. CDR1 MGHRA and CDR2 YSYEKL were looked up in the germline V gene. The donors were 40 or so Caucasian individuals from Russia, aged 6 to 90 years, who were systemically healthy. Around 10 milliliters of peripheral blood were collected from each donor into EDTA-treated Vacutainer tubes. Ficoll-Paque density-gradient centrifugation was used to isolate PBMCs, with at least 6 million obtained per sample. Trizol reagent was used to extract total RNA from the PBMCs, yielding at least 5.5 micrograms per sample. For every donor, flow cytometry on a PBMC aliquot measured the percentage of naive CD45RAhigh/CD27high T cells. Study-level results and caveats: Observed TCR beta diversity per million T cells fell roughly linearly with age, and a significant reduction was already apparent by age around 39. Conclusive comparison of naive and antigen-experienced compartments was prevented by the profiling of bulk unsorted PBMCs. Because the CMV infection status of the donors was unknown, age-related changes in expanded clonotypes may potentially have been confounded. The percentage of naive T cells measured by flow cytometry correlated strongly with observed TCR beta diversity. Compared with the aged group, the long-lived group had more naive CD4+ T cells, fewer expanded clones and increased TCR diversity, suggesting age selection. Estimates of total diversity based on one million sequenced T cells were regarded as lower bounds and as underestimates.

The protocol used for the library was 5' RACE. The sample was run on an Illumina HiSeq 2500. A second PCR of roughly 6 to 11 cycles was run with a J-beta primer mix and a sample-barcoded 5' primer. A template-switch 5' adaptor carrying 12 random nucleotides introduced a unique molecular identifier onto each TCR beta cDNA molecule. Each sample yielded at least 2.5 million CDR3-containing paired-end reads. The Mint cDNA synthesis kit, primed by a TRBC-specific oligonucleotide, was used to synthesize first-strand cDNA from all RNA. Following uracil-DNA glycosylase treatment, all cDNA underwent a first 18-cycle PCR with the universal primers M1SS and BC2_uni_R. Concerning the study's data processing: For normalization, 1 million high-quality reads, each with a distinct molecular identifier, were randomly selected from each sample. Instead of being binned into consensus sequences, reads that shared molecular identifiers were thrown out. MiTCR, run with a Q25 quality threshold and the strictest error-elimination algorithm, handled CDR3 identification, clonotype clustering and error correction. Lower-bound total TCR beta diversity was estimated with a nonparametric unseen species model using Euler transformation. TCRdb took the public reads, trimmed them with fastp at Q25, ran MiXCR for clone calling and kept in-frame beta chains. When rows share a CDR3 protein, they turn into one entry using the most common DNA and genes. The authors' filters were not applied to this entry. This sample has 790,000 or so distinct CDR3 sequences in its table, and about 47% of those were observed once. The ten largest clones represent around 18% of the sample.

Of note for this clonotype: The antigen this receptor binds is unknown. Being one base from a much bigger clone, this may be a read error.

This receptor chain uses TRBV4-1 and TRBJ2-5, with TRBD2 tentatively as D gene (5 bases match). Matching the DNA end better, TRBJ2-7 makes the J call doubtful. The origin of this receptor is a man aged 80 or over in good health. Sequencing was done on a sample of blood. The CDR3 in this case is CASSLAFGSHEQYF. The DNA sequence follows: TGCGCCAGCAGCCTAGCGTTCGGCAGCCACGAGCAGTACTTC.